The 14 T cell receptor beta chains below all came from one sample that was sequenced in a study of tumor and adjacent non-tumor tissue in lung cancer. TCRbeta libraries were built with three rounds of nested PCR, modified from ARM-PCR. A single record per CDR3 protein comes from TCRdb applying MiXCR to the multiplex PCR reads. The repertoire holds about 120,000 distinct CDR3 sequences, with 60% to 70% as singletons. The template was RNA from unsorted bulk tissue. The sample consisted of lung tumor tissue. Source of these receptors: a man aged 25-45 years with non-small cell lung cancer.

On this clonotype: Germline and junction disagree at one end, which may indicate a read error. The CDR3 nucleotides read TGTGCCAGCAGGGAATACGGCAGGGTTACTTCAGGAACCGGGGAGCTATTTTTT. This codes for CASREYGRVTSGTGELFF. This chain joins TRBV7-9 and TRBJ2-2, with D perhaps being TRBD1 or TRBD2 (5 bases each). The CDR3 loop spans 18 amino acids. Per germline, CDR1 SEHNR and CDR2 FQNEAQ (reference sequence). Full variable domain (remainder filled in from reference TRBV7-9 and TRBJ2-2): DTGVSQNPRHKITKRGQNVTFRCDPISEHNRLYWYRQTLGQGPEFLTYFQNEAQLEKSRLLSDRFSAERPKGSFSTLEIQRTEQGDSAMYLCASREYGRVTSGTGELFFGEGSRLTVL.

Regarding this clonotype: This may come from a read error, since a much larger clone is one base off. This is likely a read error, given that the CDR3 carries no conserved phenylalanine or tryptophan at its end. This chain connects TRBV29-1 to TRBJ2-1; D is undetermined. V was pared by 8 bases and J by 4 bases, with 15 bases between. This CDR3 is 13 amino acids long. Germline V gives CDR1 SQVTM, CDR2 ANQGSEA. The CDR3 here is CSFVGQIYNEQFL. In DNA, the CDR3 is TGCAGCTTCGTCGGGCAAATATACAATGAGCAGTTCTTA.

Many counts were recorded for this clonotype. The rearrangement uses TRBV11-2 and TRBJ2-5; 9 bases fit TRBD2. Germline V gene sequence: CDR1 SGHAT, CDR2 FQNNGV. The junction had 3 bases not matched to a gene; V was cut back by 0 bases and J by 4 bases. The CDR3 is 15 amino acids. CDR3 loop: CASSLDSGGAETQYF. The CDR3 DNA reads as TGTGCCAGCAGCTTAGATAGCGGGGGAGCAGAGACCCAGTACTTC. The full variable domain, in which reference TRBV11-2 and TRBJ2-5 provide the parts outside the CDR3, is EAGVAQSPRYKIIEKRQSVAFWCNPISGHATLYWYQQILGQGPKLLIQFQNNGVVDDSQLPKDRFSAERLKGVDSTLKIQPAKLEDSAVYLCASSLDSGGAETQYFGPGTRLLVL.

The rearrangement joins TRBV6-2 or TRBV6-3 to TRBJ2-7, with a tentative D call TRBD1 (5 bases). Trimming pared 6 bases from V and 4 bases from J, leaving 16 bases between. CDR3 length: 14 residues. CDR1 is MNHEY and CDR2 is SVGEGT in the germline V gene. In DNA, the CDR3 is TGTGCCAGCAGGTGGAACAGGAGTATTTACGAGCAGTACTTC. The encoded protein is CASRWNRSIYEQYF.

As for this clonotype: This is likely a read error, given that the CDR3 carries no conserved phenylalanine or tryptophan at its end. V is TRBV7-9 and J is TRBJ2-3; 7 bases line up with TRBD1. The CDR3 contains 14 residues. V trimming: 5 bases; J trimming: 6 bases; junction bases outside the gene matches: 8. The V gene's germline CDR1 is SEHNR and CDR2 FQNEAQ (reference sequence). CDR3 loop: CASSLTTGTDTQYL. The DNA of the CDR3 is TGTGCCAGCAGCCTGACGACAGGGACGGATACGCAGTATTTA.

A note on this clonotype: The conserved final phenylalanine or tryptophan is absent from the CDR3, which likely points to a read error. No DNA is shown, since the ends of the CDR3 on it are uncertain; the CDR3 is the one TCRdb lists. This chain's CDR3 is CASSGIGTYGPRLLL. The chain carries TRBV6-1 and TRBJ2-2; the table names TRBD2, a call not compared with the DNA. The CDR3 region is 15 residues in length, termini included. CDR1 and CDR2 (germline): MNHNS, SASEGT.

On this clonotype itself: Sequence at one end of the junction differs from germline and may be a read error. The chain carries TRBV28 and TRBJ2-1; D possibly corresponds to TRBD2 (6 bases). Germline CDR1 reads MDHEN; CDR2 reads SYDVKM. This CDR3 has 18 residues. The CDR3 loop reads CASSSPIAEKSSYNEHFF. The CDR3 DNA sequence: TGTGCCAGCAGTTCCCCCATAGCGGAAAAGAGTTCCTACAATGAGCACTTCTTC.

In regard to this clonotype: Since the CDR3 does not end with the conserved phenylalanine or tryptophan, this likely comes from a read error. This chain links TRBV20-1 with TRBJ2-5; D is possibly TRBD1 or TRBD2 (5 bases each). This CDR3 spans 15 amino acids. Germline V gene data show CDR1 as DFQATT and CDR2 as SNEGSKA (reference sequence). CDR3 in DNA: TGTAGTGCTAGACCGGGGCCGTCCTCCGGAGAGACCCAGTACATC. It yields the protein CSARPGPSSGETQYI.

As for this clonotype: Mismatch with germline at one junction end may stem from a read error. The CDR3: CTSSDSTGGNEQFF. The CDR3 DNA follows: TGTACCAGCAGTGACTCGACAGGGGGCAATGAACAGTTCTTC. V is TRBV6-4 and J is TRBJ2-1, with 10 bases matching TRBD1. The CDR3 length is 14 residues. Germline CDR1 MRHNA, CDR2 SNTAGT.

A word on this clonotype: The junction departs from germline at one end; a sequencing error may be responsible. This chain connects TRBV11-2 to TRBJ1-1; D is undetermined. CDR3 length: 15 amino acids. The germline V gene encodes CDR1 SGHAT and CDR2 FQNNGV. The CDR3 DNA sequence: TGTGCCAGCAGCCCGCGGAGCACTATGAACAATGAAGCTTTCTTT. Translation gives CASSPRSTMNNEAFF.

The rearrangement uses TRBV28 and TRBJ1-1; 12 bases line up with TRBD1. After removal of 5 bases from V and 5 bases from J, the junction contained 9 bases not matched to a gene. The germline V gene has CDR1 MDHEN and CDR2 SYDVKM. The CDR3 covers 16 residues. The CDR3 DNA follows: TGTGCCAGCAGTCCGCCCCGGGGACAGGGGGCTACTGAAGCTTTCTTT. This codes for CASSPPRGQGATEAFF.

This chain joins TRBV11-2 and TRBJ2-7; D is unresolved. V lost 6 bases and J lost 5, with 17 bases in between. This CDR3 comprises 14 residues. Germline values: CDR1 SGHAT, CDR2 FQNNGV. As DNA, the CDR3 is TGTGCCAGCAGATACTTACTCCGTGGAGACGAGCAGTACTTC. As protein: CASRYLLRGDEQYF.

With regard to this clonotype: Possible read error: a much larger clone is one base away. The chain couples TRBV6-6 to TRBJ2-7, with 7 bases aligning to TRBD1. Germline CDR1 MNHNY, CDR2 SVGAGI (reference sequence). V shed 8 bases and J 5 bases; nucleotides not matched to a gene: 12. CDR3 length equals 14 residues. The CDR3 nucleotides read TGTGCCAGCTCCCCCCCGGGACAGACCGACGAGCAGTACTTC. Translated: CASSPPGQTDEQYF.

This clonotype was observed many times. The genes are TRBV20-1 and TRBJ2-1, with 15 bases lining up with TRBD2. V dropped 1 base and J dropped 5; count of bases not matched to a gene: 9. The CDR3 runs to 18 residues. The V gene's germline CDR1 is DFQATT and CDR2 SNEGSKA (reference sequence). The DNA for the CDR3 is TGCAGTGCTAGAGCCCCGAGGACTAGCGGGAGGGAAAACAATGAGCAGTTCTTC. Its protein product is CSARAPRTSGRENNEQFF.